Shown below are 28 T cell receptor beta chains from a single sample sequenced in a study of tumor and adjacent non-tumor tissue in lung cancer. RNA was extracted from bulk tissue without any cell sorting. More than 3 cm separated this lung sample from the edge of the tumor. TCRbeta libraries were built with three rounds of nested PCR, modified from ARM-PCR. TCRdb itself ran the multiplex PCR reads through MiXCR, one entry per CDR3 protein. The repertoire holds some 100,000 distinct CDR3 sequences, with 65% as singletons. The specimen was distant non-tumor lung tissue. The receptors derive from a man younger than 45 with non-small cell lung cancer.

A remark on this clonotype: A read error may account for a junction end that differs from germline. The V gene is TRBV24-1, the J gene TRBJ2-3; possibly TRBD1 for D (6 bases). Germline-derived CDR1 and CDR2 are KGHDR and SFDVKD. This CDR3 spans 15 amino acids. CDR3 bases: TGTGCCACTAGTGGCGCAGGGGTTTTCACAGATACGCAGTATTTT. Its translation: CATSGAGVFTDTQYF.

This clonotype was seen more than once but under ten times. At one end, the junction sequence differs from germline, possibly due to a read error. The V gene is TRBV11-2, the J gene TRBJ2-3; no clear D. The length of the CDR3 is 11 residues. CDR1 and CDR2 from the germline V gene are SGHAT and FQNNGV. The CDR3 region is CVSSFGDTQYF. The CDR3 DNA is TGTGTCAGCAGCTTTGGGGATACGCAGTATTTT.

In its sample, this clonotype was seen once. This sequence joins TRBV11-2 and TRBJ2-7; 7 positions agree with TRBD1. Germline V CDR1 and CDR2: SGHAT, FQNNGV. CDR3 length: 14 amino acids. J gave up 2 bases and V 1 base, and 2 bases lay outside the gene matches. CDR3 coding DNA: TGTGCCAGCAGCTTAGGGGGACAGACCTACGAGCAGTACTTC. Protein: CASSLGGQTYEQYF.

The V and J genes are TRBV11-3 and TRBJ2-7; unclear D gene. Germline-derived CDR1 and CDR2 are SGHNT and YENEEA. The CDR3 runs to 12 residues. V gave up 9 bases and J gave up 4 bases, with 13 bases separating them. The CDR3 DNA follows: TGTGCCAGTGGCTTAAATTTGTACGAGCAGTACTTC. As protein: CASGLNLYEQYF.

Concerning this clonotype itself: A single base separates this from a much larger clone, so it may be a read error. The chain carries TRBV10-3 and TRBJ2-7; TRBD1 might be the D (6 bases). Germline V CDR1 and CDR2: ENHRY, SYGVKD. The CDR3 consists of 15 residues. CDR3 residues: CATSASTGRSYEQYF. CDR3 in DNA: TGTGCCACCAGTGCTTCGACAGGTCGTTCCTACGAGCAGTACTTC.

This clonotype was detected ten times or more. This rearrangement joins TRBV20-1 to TRBJ2-1; D is perhaps TRBD2 (5 bases). V lost 3 bases and J lost 4, with 10 bases in between. Germline lookup yields CDR1 DFQATT and CDR2 SNEGSKA (reference sequence). The CDR3 runs to 13 residues. The CDR3 loop reads CSARESGYNEQFF. DNA for the CDR3: TGCAGTGCTAGGGAGAGCGGTTACAATGAGCAGTTCTTC.

The rearrangement joins TRBV11-2 to TRBJ2-2; D may match TRBD1 or TRBD2 (6 bases each). Looked up from germline, CDR1 is SGHAT and CDR2 is FQNNGV. Trimming removed 4 bases at V and 14 bases at J, with 20 bases between. The CDR3 is 14 residues long. The CDR3: CASSWDMGTGGLFF. The CDR3, as DNA: TGTGCCAGCAGCTGGGACATGGGAACCGGGGGACTGTTTTTT.

To note about this clonotype: Here the CDR3 omits its conserved ending phenylalanine or tryptophan, so a read error is the likely source. This chain connects TRBV4-3 to TRBJ2-7, with 10 bases lining up with TRBD2. This CDR3 has 14 residues. Germline V gene sequence: CDR1 LGHNA, CDR2 YSLEER. The CDR3 DNA reads as TGCGCCGGCAGCCACCTAGCGGGGGCCTACGAGCAGTACTAC. It translates to CAGSHLAGAYEQYY.

This clonotype was picked up a small number of times. At one end the junction does not follow the germline gene, possibly because of a read error. This chain connects TRBV29-1 to TRBJ1-5, with 8 bases matching TRBD1. The germline gives CDR1 SQVTM, CDR2 ANQGSEA. This CDR3 has 13 residues. CDR3 bases: TGCAGCGTCTCCGGGACAGGCAATCAGCCCCAACATTTT. Translated: CSVSGTGNQPQHF.

This chain joins TRBV11-2 and TRBJ2-3; D is ambiguous. This CDR3 region has 15 residues. Germline V gene sequence: CDR1 SGHAT, CDR2 FQNNGV. This CDR3 is CTNSFNSGNTDTQYF. Here the CDR3 DNA reads TGTACCAACAGCTTTAACTCAGGAAACACAGATACGCAGTATTTT. The whole variable domain, filled in from reference TRBV11-2 and TRBJ2-3, reads EAGVAQSPRYKIIEKRQSVAFWCNPISGHATLYWYQQILGQGPKLLIQFQNNGVVDDSQLPKDRFSAERLKGVDSTLKIQPAKLEDSAVYLCTNSFNSGNTDTQYFGPGTRLTVL.

Of note for this clonotype: A junction boundary mismatches the germline segment, possibly from a read error. CDR3 DNA sequence: TGTGTCACCAGTGATCCTCTCGGGAACACCATATATTTT. Its protein product is CVTSDPLGNTIYF. This rearrangement joins TRBV24-1 to TRBJ1-3; D is unresolved. CDR1 KGHDR and CDR2 SFDVKD come from the germline V gene. This CDR3 comprises 13 residues.

This clonotype has more than one count but fewer than ten. A read error may produce the germline difference seen at one junction end. This chain uses TRBV4-2 with TRBJ2-5, with a weak D call TRBD1 (7 bases). The CDR3 extends over 16 amino acids. Germline CDR1 reads LGHNA; CDR2 reads YNFKEQ. Here the CDR3 reads CASSQGGRASGETQYF. CDR3 in DNA: TGTGCCAGTAGCCAGGGGGGAAGAGCTAGTGGGGAGACCCAGTACTTC.

Concerning this clonotype itself: At one end, the junction sequence differs from germline, possibly due to a read error. The genes are TRBV11-2 and TRBJ2-3, with no clear D. CDR1 is SGHAT and CDR2 is FQNNGV in the germline V gene. The CDR3 totals 14 residues. CDR3 loop: CASTLGPGIDTPYF. The DNA of the CDR3 is TGTGCCAGCACCCTAGGACCGGGCATAGATACGCCGTATTTT.

Points on this clonotype: Possible read error: a much larger clone is one base away. V is TRBV12-3 or TRBV12-4 and J is TRBJ2-1, with 9 bases lining up with TRBD2. This CDR3 region has 14 residues. The CDR3 DNA follows: TGTGCCAGCAAAAATAGCGGGGGCCCCAATGAGCGGTTCTTC. It is translated as CASKNSGGPNERFF.

This clonotype was seen repeatedly, ten times or more. This chain links TRBV10-3 with TRBJ1-2; tentative D call: TRBD1 (6 bases). The CDR3 covers 13 residues. Trimming left V 4 bases short and J 3 bases short, with 9 bases between. The germline V gene encodes CDR1 ENHRY and CDR2 SYGVKD. CDR3 bases: TGTGCCATCAGTGTACAGGGAGACTATGGCTACACCTTC. This sequence encodes CAISVQGDYGYTF.

The rearrangement uses TRBV4-2 and TRBJ2-7; possible D gene TRBD2, 5 bases. Germline V lookup: CDR1 LGHNA, CDR2 YNFKEQ. The V and J ends lost 4 bases and 13 bases respectively, with 23 bases between them. This CDR3 is 14 amino acids long. The CDR3 sequence is CASSLEANGESLYF. The CDR3 DNA sequence: TGTGCCAGCAGCCTAGAGGCTAACGGGGAGTCGTTATACTTC.

This clonotype was recorded at least ten times. This chain links TRBV24-1 with TRBJ2-3; 14 bases line up with TRBD2. Germline CDR1 KGHDR, CDR2 SFDVKD. CDR3 length: 17 amino acids. Losses at the gene ends were 3 bases for V and 6 bases for J; bases not matched to a gene: 7. The CDR3 sequence is CATSDTQTSGRADTQYF. The CDR3 region has the DNA TGTGCCACCAGTGATACCCAGACTAGCGGGAGGGCGGATACGCAGTATTTT.

The chain employs TRBV7-9 and TRBJ2-1, with TRBD2 matching 8 bases. V lost 8 bases and J lost 8; bases outside the gene matches: 14. This CDR3 contains 15 residues. The germline V gene has CDR1 SEHNR and CDR2 FQNEAQ (reference sequence). CDR3 DNA: TGTGCCAGCGGTAACATAGCGGGGAAGCCCGATGAGCAGTTCTTC. Translating gives CASGNIAGKPDEQFF.

About this clonotype itself: The junction shows a germline mismatch at one end, possibly a read error. V and J are TRBV20-1 and TRBJ1-2, with 9 bases identical to TRBD1. From germline, CDR1 is DFQATT and CDR2 SNEGSKA (reference sequence). The CDR3 sequence is 15 residues long. The CDR3 sequence is CSTRGRTGENCGYTF. CDR3 DNA sequence: TGCAGTACTAGGGGTAGGACAGGGGAAAACTGTGGCTACACCTTC.

This sequence joins TRBV12-3 or TRBV12-4 and TRBJ2-5; D not certain. The CDR3 consists of 13 residues. V lost 5 bases, J lost 5 bases, and 12 bases lay in between. The CDR3 protein is CASSPKGNETQYF. CDR3 DNA: TGTGCCAGCAGTCCGAAAGGGAATGAGACCCAGTACTTC.

Note on this clonotype: A read error may be the cause here, since a much bigger clone is one base away. This rearrangement joins TRBV6-1 to TRBJ1-5; D not certain. Germline V CDR1 and CDR2: MNHNS, SASEGT. The CDR3 runs to 12 residues. The CDR3 nucleotides read TGTACCAGCAGTGAACTTGGTCAGCCCCAGCATTTT. Translation: CTSSELGQPQHF.

The chain uses TRBV5-4 and TRBJ2-5; D uncertain. The V end was cut by 0 bases, the J end by 1 base, with 10 bases between. Germline CDR1 SGHNT, CDR2 YYREEE (reference sequence). The CDR3 totals 15 residues. Written as DNA, the CDR3 is TGTGCCAGCAGCTTGGCCTGTACGCGCCAAGAGACCCAGTACTTC. This codes for CASSLACTRQETQYF.

Details on this clonotype: A read error may account for a junction end that differs from germline. The chain combines TRBV11-2 with TRBJ2-3; no reliable D call. This CDR3 comprises 14 residues. Germline CDR1 and CDR2: SGHAT and FQNNGV. CDR3 amino acids: CASNLRRVTDTQYF. The CDR3 coding sequence is TGTGCAAGCAACTTAAGACGGGTGACAGATACGCAGTATTTT.

As regards this clonotype: The junction shows a germline mismatch at one end, possibly a read error. The V and J genes are TRBV11-2 and TRBJ2-1; 9 nucleotides agree with TRBD2. The CDR3 is 15 residues long. Germline V gene lookup returns CDR1 SGHAT and CDR2 FQNNGV. The CDR3 DNA sequence: TGTGCCAGCAGCTTAATCCTAGCGGGGATTGCTGAGCAGTCTTTC. Translated: CASSLILAGIAEQSF.

This chain links TRBV21-1 with TRBJ1-2; no check of the table's D call, TRBD1, against the DNA was made. TRBV21-1 has pseudogene status. This CDR3 contains 13 residues. The DNA of the CDR3 is TGTGCCAGCAGCGGACATGGATTCTATGGCTACACCTTC. Translating gives CASSGHGFYGYTF.

The chain joins TRBV20-1 to TRBJ2-7, with D perhaps being TRBD1 or TRBD2 (6 bases each). CDR3 length equals 15 residues. Trimming took off 0 bases at V and 2 bases at J, with 14 bases between the two ends. Germline V gene lookup returns CDR1 DFQATT and CDR2 SNEGSKA (reference sequence). The CDR3 sequence: CSARDQWRGTYEQYF. The CDR3 nucleotides are TGCAGTGCTAGAGATCAGTGGAGGGGGACCTACGAGCAGTACTTC.

This clonotype has just a few counts. The rearrangement uses TRBV11-2 and TRBJ2-7, with 8 bases lining up with TRBD1. CDR1 is SGHAT and CDR2 is FQNNGV in the germline V gene. V shed 2 bases and J 3 bases; nucleotides not matched to a gene: 6. This CDR3 has 15 amino acids. CDR3 nucleotide sequence: TGTGCCAGCAGCTTATCGGGGACAGGCGGCTACGAGCAGTACTTC. Protein: CASSLSGTGGYEQYF.

A remark on this clonotype: The junction and the germline gene differ at one end; a read error may be behind it. The V call is TRBV7-3, the J call TRBJ1-1; D remains ambiguous. In germline, CDR1 is SGHTA, CDR2 FQGTGA. CDR3 length equals 14 residues. CDR3 coding DNA: TGTGTCAGCAGCTTAAACAGCGAGAACACCGAAGCTTTCTTT. Its protein is CVSSLNSENTEAFF.